Listed below are T cell receptor beta chains from one sample, sequenced in a study of metastatic and nonmetastatic thyroid tumors. MiXCR reprocessed the PCR reads for TCRdb. The sample shows some 50,000 clones, approximately 20% of them seen only once. Specimen: blood. Every receptor here comes from a male donor with papillary thyroid cancer or a benign thyroid nodule (not recorded which). Some clones in this sample may be carry-over from other donors' samples. Each CDR3 is given with its conserved first and last residue. D genes are given only for firm matches. Clone size is given for some rows only: seen once, a few or many times, or a class if the clone is expanded.

j_gene: TRBJ2-7; v_gene: TRBV14; abundance: many; d_gene: -; CDR3aa: CASSQREPVMNEQYF; CDR3nt: TGTGCCAGCAGCCAAAGGGAGCCGGTTATGAACGAGCAGTACTTC
j_gene: TRBJ1-2; v_gene: TRBV7-3; abundance: few; d_gene: TRBD1; CDR3aa: CASSLKVIPPDRWSGSDYGYTF; CDR3nt: TGTGCCAGCAGCTTAAAAGTCATTCCCCCGGACAGGTGGAGCGGGAGCGACTATGGCTACACCTTC
j_gene: TRBJ2-3; v_gene: TRBV29-1; abundance: -; d_gene: -; CDR3aa: CSFVPEGFGDTQYF; CDR3nt: TGCAGCTTTGTCCCTGAGGGCTTCGGGGATACGCAGTATTTT
j_gene: TRBJ1-3; v_gene: TRBV30; abundance: -; d_gene: -; CDR3aa: CAWSRTRNTIYF; CDR3nt: TGTGCCTGGAGTCGAACGCGAAACACCATATATTTT
j_gene: TRBJ2-1; v_gene: TRBV27; abundance: -; d_gene: TRBD1; CDR3aa: CASSTTPGGVVSEQFF; CDR3nt: TGTGCCAGCAGTACAACCCCAGGGGGAGTGGTGAGTGAGCAGTTCTTC
j_gene: TRBJ1-6; v_gene: TRBV28; abundance: few; d_gene: -; CDR3aa: CASTSQRGPLHF; CDR3nt: TGTGCCAGCACCAGCCAGAGGGGACCCCTCCACTTT
j_gene: TRBJ1-5; v_gene: TRBV2; abundance: -; d_gene: TRBD1; CDR3aa: CASSESTGGYQPQHF; CDR3nt: TGTGCCAGCAGTGAATCCACAGGGGGCTATCAGCCCCAGCATTTT
j_gene: TRBJ2-7; v_gene: TRBV27; abundance: few; d_gene: -; CDR3aa: CASSSFPRNEQYF; CDR3nt: TGTGCCAGCAGTTCCTTTCCTAGGAACGAGCAGTACTTC
j_gene: TRBJ2-5; v_gene: TRBV28; abundance: -; d_gene: TRBD2; CDR3aa: CASSPSAGGVMQETQYF; CDR3nt: TGTGCCAGCAGTCCGTCGGCGGGGGGTGTTATGCAAGAGACCCAGTACTTC
j_gene: TRBJ1-2; v_gene: TRBV20-1; abundance: -; d_gene: TRBD1; CDR3aa: CSAGGGTGGDGYTF; CDR3nt: TGCAGTGCTGGCGGGGGGACAGGGGGTGATGGCTACACCTTC
j_gene: TRBJ1-3; v_gene: TRBV20-1; abundance: many; d_gene: -; CDR3aa: CSARRVQAGTTGNTIYF; CDR3nt: TGCAGTGCTAGAAGGGTTCAGGCAGGGACGACGGGAAACACCATATATTTT
j_gene: TRBJ1-1; v_gene: TRBV30; abundance: many; d_gene: -; CDR3aa: CAWSPSNTEAFF; CDR3nt: TGTGCCTGGAGTCCCTCTAACACTGAAGCTTTCTTT
j_gene: TRBJ2-5; v_gene: TRBV5-5; abundance: -; d_gene: -; CDR3aa: CASNSSLFGRDTQYF; CDR3nt: TGTGCCAGCAACTCATCTCTTTTCGGGCGAGATACCCAGTACTTC
j_gene: TRBJ1-2; v_gene: TRBV6-1; abundance: few; d_gene: -; CDR3aa: CASTAAGDRGHGYTF; CDR3nt: TGTGCCAGCACCGCAGCCGGCGACCGAGGACATGGCTACACCTTC
j_gene: TRBJ1-1; v_gene: TRBV28; abundance: many; d_gene: TRBD1; CDR3aa: CASRRLDRGTEAFF; CDR3nt: TGTGCCAGCAGGCGATTGGACAGGGGTACTGAAGCTTTCTTT
j_gene: TRBJ2-3; v_gene: TRBV12-3/TRBV12-4; abundance: many; d_gene: -; CDR3aa: CASSLRSGTDTQYF; CDR3nt: TGTGCCAGCAGTTTACGGTCAGGCACAGATACGCAGTATTTT
j_gene: TRBJ2-7; v_gene: TRBV20-1; abundance: many; d_gene: -; CDR3aa: CSARLGTLSSYEQYF; CDR3nt: TGCAGTGCTAGACTCGGGACCCTAAGCTCCTACGAGCAGTACTTC
j_gene: TRBJ1-3; v_gene: TRBV11-2; abundance: -; d_gene: TRBD1; CDR3aa: CASSLGTGVPDIYF; CDR3nt: TGTGCCAGCAGCTTAGGGACAGGGGTACCCGACATATATTTT
j_gene: TRBJ1-3; v_gene: TRBV28; abundance: few; d_gene: -; CDR3aa: CASSPAARGNTIYF; CDR3nt: TGTGCCAGCAGTCCGGCCGCCCGTGGAAACACCATATATTTT
j_gene: TRBJ1-6; v_gene: TRBV6-1; abundance: many; d_gene: TRBD1; CDR3aa: CASSLDRGGSPLHF; CDR3nt: TGTGCCAGCAGCCTCGACAGGGGTGGATCACCCCTCCACTTT
j_gene: TRBJ1-1; v_gene: TRBV6-1; abundance: many; d_gene: -; CDR3aa: CASSKSFNTEAFF; CDR3nt: TGTGCCAGCAGTAAGTCCTTTAACACTGAAGCTTTCTTT
j_gene: TRBJ2-1; v_gene: TRBV27; abundance: many; d_gene: -; CDR3aa: CASSGESGEFF; CDR3nt: TGTGCCAGCAGCGGGGAGTCGGGGGAGTTCTTC
j_gene: TRBJ2-5; v_gene: TRBV28; abundance: many; d_gene: -; CDR3aa: CASVGLGQRQETQYF; CDR3nt: TGTGCCAGCGTAGGACTCGGACAGCGCCAAGAGACCCAGTACTTC
j_gene: TRBJ1-1; v_gene: TRBV6-1; abundance: many; d_gene: -; CDR3aa: CASSVGETEAFF; CDR3nt: TGTGCCAGCAGTGTGGGGGAGACTGAAGCTTTCTTT
j_gene: TRBJ2-5; v_gene: TRBV11-2; abundance: many; d_gene: -; CDR3aa: CASSYLPKTSQETQYF; CDR3nt: TGTGCCAGCAGCTATCTTCCCAAAACTTCACAAGAGACCCAGTACTTC
j_gene: TRBJ1-1; v_gene: TRBV20-1; abundance: many; d_gene: -; CDR3aa: CSARLNTEAFF; CDR3nt: TGCAGTGCTAGGCTCAACACTGAAGCTTTCTTT
j_gene: TRBJ2-2; v_gene: TRBV20-1; abundance: -; d_gene: TRBD2; CDR3aa: CSARGTSGVTPGSCF; CDR3nt: TGCAGTGCTAGAGGGACTAGCGGGGTGACACCGGGGAGCTGTTTT
j_gene: TRBJ1-2; v_gene: TRBV6-1; abundance: many; d_gene: TRBD1; CDR3aa: CASTSQGYGYTF; CDR3nt: TGTGCCAGCACATCACAGGGGTATGGCTACACCTTC
j_gene: TRBJ1-2; v_gene: TRBV6-1; abundance: -; d_gene: -; CDR3aa: CASDSSYGYTF; CDR3nt: TGTGCCAGTGACTCCTCCTATGGCTACACCTTC
j_gene: TRBJ1-1; v_gene: TRBV20-1; abundance: many; d_gene: TRBD1; CDR3aa: CSARDSTGVWAFF; CDR3nt: TGCAGTGCTAGAGATTCCACAGGGGTGTGGGCTTTCTTT
j_gene: TRBJ1-2; v_gene: TRBV27; abundance: -; d_gene: -; CDR3aa: CASSSDPGLTYGYTF; CDR3nt: TGTGCCAGCAGTTCGGACCCTGGTCTAACCTATGGCTACACCTTC
j_gene: TRBJ1-1; v_gene: TRBV7-9; abundance: many; d_gene: -; CDR3aa: CASKSGALNTEAFF; CDR3nt: TGTGCCAGCAAATCAGGGGCGTTGAACACTGAAGCTTTCTTT
j_gene: TRBJ1-6; v_gene: TRBV28; abundance: many; d_gene: -; CDR3aa: CASAELSSYNSPLHF; CDR3nt: TGTGCCAGCGCCGAACTGAGCTCCTATAATTCACCCCTCCACTTT
j_gene: TRBJ2-3; v_gene: TRBV6-2/TRBV6-3; abundance: -; d_gene: TRBD2; CDR3aa: CASSYSRREGRGTDTQYF; CDR3nt: TGTGCCAGCAGTTACTCGAGGCGGGAGGGCCGAGGCACAGATACGCAGTATTTT
j_gene: TRBJ2-7; v_gene: TRBV7-3; abundance: once; d_gene: -; CDR3aa: CASSLTPSRVPYEQYF; CDR3nt: TGTGCCAGCAGCTTAACGCCCTCCCGGGTCCCCTACGAGCAGTACTTC
j_gene: TRBJ2-5; v_gene: TRBV3-1; abundance: -; d_gene: TRBD1; CDR3aa: CASSQTGGGETQYF; CDR3nt: TGTGCCAGCAGCCAAACAGGGGGTGGAGAGACCCAGTACTTC
j_gene: TRBJ2-7; v_gene: TRBV7-3; abundance: -; d_gene: -; CDR3aa: CASSLLGSGYEQYF; CDR3nt: TGTGCCAGCAGCTTATTGGGATCTGGCTACGAGCAGTACTTC
j_gene: TRBJ2-2; v_gene: TRBV7-2; abundance: few; d_gene: -; CDR3aa: CASSLTGNTGELFF; CDR3nt: TGTGCCAGCAGCTTAACAGGAAACACCGGGGAGCTGTTTTTT
j_gene: TRBJ1-2; v_gene: TRBV29-1; abundance: many; d_gene: -; CDR3aa: CSVDGGESGYTF; CDR3nt: TGCAGCGTTGACGGGGGGGAGAGCGGCTACACCTTC
j_gene: TRBJ2-3; v_gene: TRBV11-3; abundance: many; d_gene: TRBD2; CDR3aa: CASSLTSGGGADTQYF; CDR3nt: TGTGCCAGCAGCTTAACTAGCGGGGGAGGTGCAGATACGCAGTATTTT